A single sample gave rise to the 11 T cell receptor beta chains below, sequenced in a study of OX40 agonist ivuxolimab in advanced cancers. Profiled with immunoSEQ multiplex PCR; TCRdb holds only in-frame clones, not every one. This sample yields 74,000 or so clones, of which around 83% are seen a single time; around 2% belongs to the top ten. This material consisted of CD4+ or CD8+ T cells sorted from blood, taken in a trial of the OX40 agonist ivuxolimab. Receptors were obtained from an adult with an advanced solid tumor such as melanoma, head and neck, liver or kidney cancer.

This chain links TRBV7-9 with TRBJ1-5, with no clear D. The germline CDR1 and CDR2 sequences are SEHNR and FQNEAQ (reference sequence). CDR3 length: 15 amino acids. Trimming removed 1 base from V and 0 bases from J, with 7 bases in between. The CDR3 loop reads CASSLDGYSNQPQHF. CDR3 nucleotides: TGTGCCAGCAGCTTAGACGGTTATAGCAATCAGCCCCAGCATTTT.

The CDR3 DNA follows: TGTGCCAGCAGCCGGGCAGGGGAGGGCAATCAGCCCCAGCATTTT. Translating it yields CASSRAGEGNQPQHF. V usage is TRBV5-4 and J usage is TRBJ1-5; a possible D gene is TRBD1 (6 bases). Germline V gene lookup returns CDR1 SGHNT and CDR2 YYREEE (reference sequence). With 4 bases removed from V and 2 bases from J, the gap between germline ends came to 13 bases. The CDR3 has 15 amino acids. The whole variable domain, remainder taken from reference TRBV5-4 and TRBJ1-5, is ETGVTQSPTHLIKTRGQQVTLRCSSQSGHNTVSWYQQALGQGPQFIFQYYREEENGRGNFPPRFSGLQFPNYSSELNVNALELDDSALYLCASSRAGEGNQPQHFGDGTRLSIL.

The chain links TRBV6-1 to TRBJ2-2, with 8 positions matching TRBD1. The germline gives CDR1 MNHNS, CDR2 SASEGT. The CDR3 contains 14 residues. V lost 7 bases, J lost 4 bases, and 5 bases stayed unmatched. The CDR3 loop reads CASTGQGGTGELFF. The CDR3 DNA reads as TGTGCCAGCACCGGACAGGGCGGCACCGGGGAGCTGTTTTTT.

The CDR3 sequence: CASSSGQGFSGANVLTF. The CDR3 region has the DNA TGTGCCAGCAGTTCGGGACAGGGGTTCTCTGGGGCCAACGTCCTGACTTTC. V gene TRBV28 combines with J gene TRBJ2-6; 10 bases line up with TRBD1. This CDR3 region has 17 residues. V lost 4 bases and J lost 0; bases outside the gene matches: 3. Germline CDR1 reads MDHEN; CDR2 reads SYDVKM.

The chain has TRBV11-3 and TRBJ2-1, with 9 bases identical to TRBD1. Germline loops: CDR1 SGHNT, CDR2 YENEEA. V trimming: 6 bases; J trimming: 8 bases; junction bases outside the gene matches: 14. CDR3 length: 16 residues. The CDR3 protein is CASRDTLGQGTDEQFF. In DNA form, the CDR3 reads TGTGCCAGCAGGGATACTCTGGGACAGGGTACCGATGAGCAGTTCTTC. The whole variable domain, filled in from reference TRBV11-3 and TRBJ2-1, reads EAGVVQSPRYKIIEKKQPVAFWCNPISGHNTLYWYLQNLGQGPELLIRYENEEAVDDSQLPKDRFSAERLKGVDSTLKIQPAELGDSAVYLCASRDTLGQGTDEQFFGPGTRLTVL.

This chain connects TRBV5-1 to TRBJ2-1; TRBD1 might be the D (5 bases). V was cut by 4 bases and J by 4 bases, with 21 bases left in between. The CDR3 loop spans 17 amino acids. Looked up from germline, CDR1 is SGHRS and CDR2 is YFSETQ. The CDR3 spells CASSRGMGPQSYNEQFF. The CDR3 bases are TGCGCCAGCAGCCGAGGAATGGGGCCCCAATCGTACAATGAGCAGTTCTTC.

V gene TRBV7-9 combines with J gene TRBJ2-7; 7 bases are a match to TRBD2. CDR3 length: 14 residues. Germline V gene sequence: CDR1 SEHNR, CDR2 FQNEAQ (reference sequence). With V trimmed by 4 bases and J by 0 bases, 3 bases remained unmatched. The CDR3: CASSSGGRSYEQYF. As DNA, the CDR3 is TGTGCCAGCAGCTCGGGGGGTCGCTCCTACGAGCAGTACTTC.

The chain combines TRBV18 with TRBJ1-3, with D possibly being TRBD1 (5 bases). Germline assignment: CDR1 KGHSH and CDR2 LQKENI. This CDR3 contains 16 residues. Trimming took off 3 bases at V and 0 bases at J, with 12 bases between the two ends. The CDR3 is CASSPPGQPSGNTIYF. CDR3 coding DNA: TGTGCCAGCTCACCCCCAGGGCAGCCCTCTGGAAACACCATATATTTT.

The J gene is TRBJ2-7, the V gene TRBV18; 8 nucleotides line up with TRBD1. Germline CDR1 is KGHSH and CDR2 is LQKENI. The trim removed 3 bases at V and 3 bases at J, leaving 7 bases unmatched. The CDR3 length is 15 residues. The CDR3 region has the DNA TGTGCCAGCTCACCGGCCGGGACAGGCTACTACGAGCAGTACTTC. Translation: CASSPAGTGYYEQYF. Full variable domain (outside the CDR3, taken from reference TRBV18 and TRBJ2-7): NAGVMQNPRHLVRRRGQEARLRCSPMKGHSHVYWYRQLPEEGLKFMVYLQKENIIDESGMPKERFSAEFPKEGPSILRIQQVVRGDSAAYFCASSPAGTGYYEQYFGPGTRLTVT.

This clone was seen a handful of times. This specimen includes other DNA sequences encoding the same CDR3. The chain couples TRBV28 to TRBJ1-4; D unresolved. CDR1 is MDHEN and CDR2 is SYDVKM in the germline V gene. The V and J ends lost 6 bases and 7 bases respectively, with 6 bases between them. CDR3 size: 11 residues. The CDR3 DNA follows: TGTGCCAGCAGCCGGGGTGAAAAACTGTTTTTT. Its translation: CASSRGEKLFF.

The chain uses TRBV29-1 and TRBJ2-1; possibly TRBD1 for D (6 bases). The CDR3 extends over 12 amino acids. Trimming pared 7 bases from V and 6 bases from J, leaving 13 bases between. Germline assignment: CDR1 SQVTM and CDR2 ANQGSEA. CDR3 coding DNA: TGCAGCGCCGCCCCCAGGGGCAATGAGCAGTTCTTC. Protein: CSAAPRGNEQFF.